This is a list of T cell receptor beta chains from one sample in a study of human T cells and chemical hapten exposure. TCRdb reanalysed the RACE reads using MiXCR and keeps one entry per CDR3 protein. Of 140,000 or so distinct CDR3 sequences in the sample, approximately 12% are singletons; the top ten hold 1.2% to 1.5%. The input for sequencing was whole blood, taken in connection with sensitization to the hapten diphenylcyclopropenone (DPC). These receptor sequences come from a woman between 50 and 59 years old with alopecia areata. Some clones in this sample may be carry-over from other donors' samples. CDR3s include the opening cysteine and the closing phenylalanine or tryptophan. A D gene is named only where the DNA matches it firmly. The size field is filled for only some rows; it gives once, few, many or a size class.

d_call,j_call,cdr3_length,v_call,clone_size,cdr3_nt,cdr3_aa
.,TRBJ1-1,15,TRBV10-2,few,TGCGCCAGCAGTGAGTTGGGGCAGTTGAACACTGAAGCTTTCTTT,CASSELGQLNTEAFF
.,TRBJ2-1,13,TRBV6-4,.,TGTGCCAGCAGTGACATACTCTCCGGTGAGCAGTTCTTC,CASSDILSGEQFF
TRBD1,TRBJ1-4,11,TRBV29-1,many,TGCAGCGTCACAGGGGGAGAAAAACTGTTTTTT,CSVTGGEKLFF
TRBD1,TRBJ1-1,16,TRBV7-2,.,TGTGCCAGCAGCTTAGAGACAGGGGTTAAGAACACTGAAGCTTTCTTT,CASSLETGVKNTEAFF
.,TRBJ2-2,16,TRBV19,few,TGTGCCAGTCGGGGGTTCTCCCGCCTAGGGAACGGGGAGCTGTTTTTT,CASRGFSRLGNGELFF
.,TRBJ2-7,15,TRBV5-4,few,TGTGCCAGCAGCTTGGACTCCCTCGGAGTATACGAGCAGTACTTC,CASSLDSLGVYEQYF
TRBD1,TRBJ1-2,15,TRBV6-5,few,TGTGCCAGCAGCCGACAGGGGGCTTCGTTCTATGGCTACACCTTC,CASSRQGASFYGYTF
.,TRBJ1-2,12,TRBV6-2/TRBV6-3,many,TGTGCCACCTCAGGACCTCACTATGGCTACACCTTC,CATSGPHYGYTF
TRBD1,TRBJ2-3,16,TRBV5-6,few,TGTGCCAGCAGCCCCCGGACAGGGGGATCCGCAGATACGCAGTATTTT,CASSPRTGGSADTQYF
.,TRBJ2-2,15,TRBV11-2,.,TGTGCCAGCAGCACCATACAGGGGCCAGGGCGGGAGCAGTTTTTT,CASSTIQGPGREQFF
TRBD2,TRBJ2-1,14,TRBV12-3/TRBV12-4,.,TGTGCCAGCAGCGAAGGCGGGAGTTGGAATGAGCAGTTCTTC,CASSEGGSWNEQFF
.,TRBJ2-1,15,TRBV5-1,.,TGCGCCAGCAGCCGAACTGGGGCGGGGTACAATGAGCAGTTCTTC,CASSRTGAGYNEQFF
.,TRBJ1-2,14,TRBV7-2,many,TGTGCCAGCAGCTTAAGTCGGGTAAACTATGGCTACACCTTC,CASSLSRVNYGYTF
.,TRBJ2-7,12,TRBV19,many,TGTGCCAGTAGTATACGAGGGGCCGAGCAGTACTTC,CASSIRGAEQYF
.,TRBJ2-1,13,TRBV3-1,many,TGTGCCAGCAGCCAAGTCGCTAGCACTGAGCAGTTCTTC,CASSQVASTEQFF
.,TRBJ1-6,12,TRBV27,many,TGTGCCAGCAGTTTTACTGATTCACCCCTCCACTTT,CASSFTDSPLHF
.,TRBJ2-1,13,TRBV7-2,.,TGTGCCAGCAGCTCGTCTATTAGGAATGAGCAGTTCTTC,CASSSSIRNEQFF
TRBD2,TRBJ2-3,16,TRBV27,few,TGTGCCAGCAGTACCCTTAGCGGGGGAGCTACAGATACGCAGTATTTT,CASSTLSGGATDTQYF
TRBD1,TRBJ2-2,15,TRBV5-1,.,TGCGCCAGCAGCTTGGCCGGGACAGTCACCGGGGAGCTGTTTTTT,CASSLAGTVTGELFF
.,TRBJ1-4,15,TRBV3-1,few,TGTGCCAGCAGCCAAGAGGACACTATGAGTGAAAAACTGTTTTTT,CASSQEDTMSEKLFF
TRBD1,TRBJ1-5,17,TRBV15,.,TGTGCCACCAGCAGAGAGGACAGGGCATATAGCAATCAGCCCCAGCATTTT,CATSREDRAYSNQPQHF
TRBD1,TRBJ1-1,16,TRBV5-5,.,TGTGCCAGCAGCTTGAGGGGCGACAGGGTAAACACTGAAGCTTTCTTT,CASSLRGDRVNTEAFF
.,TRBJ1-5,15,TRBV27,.,TGTGCCAGCAGTGCCTGGGGCCTGAGCAATCAGCCCCAGCATTTT,CASSAWGLSNQPQHF
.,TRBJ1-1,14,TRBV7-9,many,TGTGCCAGCAGCTTAGGGTCCGGGACCACTGAAGCTTTCTTT,CASSLGSGTTEAFF
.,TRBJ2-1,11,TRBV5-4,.,TGTGCCAGCAGCTTGGCCGGGATTCAGTTCTTC,CASSLAGIQFF
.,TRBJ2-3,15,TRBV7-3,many,TGTGCCAGCAGCTTAACGACGGGAGTGACAGATACGCAGTATTTT,CASSLTTGVTDTQYF
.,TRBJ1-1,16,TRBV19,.,TGTGCCAGTAAGGGGAGGGCAGGTGGATTGGTCGCTGAAGCTTTCTTT,CASKGRAGGLVAEAFF
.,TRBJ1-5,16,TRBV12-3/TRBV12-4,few,TGTGCCAGCAGTTTACAGGGACCCAATAGCAATCAGCCCCAGCATTTT,CASSLQGPNSNQPQHF
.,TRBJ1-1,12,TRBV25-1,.,TGTGCCAGCAGTGTCAGTATTACTGAAGCTTTCTTT,CASSVSITEAFF
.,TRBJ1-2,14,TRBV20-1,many,TGCAGTGCTAGAGAGGGGACCGTTAACTATGGCTACACCTTC,CSAREGTVNYGYTF
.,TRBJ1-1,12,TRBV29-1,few,TGCAGCGTTGTAAAGGGGCCCACTGAAGCTTTCTTT,CSVVKGPTEAFF
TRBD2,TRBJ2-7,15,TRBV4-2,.,TGTGCCAGCAGCCAAGGAACTAGCGGGGGTTACGAGCAGTACTTC,CASSQGTSGGYEQYF
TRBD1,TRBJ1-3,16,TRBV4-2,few,TGTGCCAGCAGCCAAGTAAAGGGACAGGGAGGAAACACCATATATTTT,CASSQVKGQGGNTIYF
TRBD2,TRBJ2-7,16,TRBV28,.,TGTGCCAGCAGTCGCCGGACTAGCGGGAGCTCCTACGAGCAGTACTTC,CASSRRTSGSSYEQYF
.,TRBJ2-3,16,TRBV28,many,TGTGCCAGCAGTTTATATGTGGGGGCTAGCACAGATACGCAGTATTTT,CASSLYVGASTDTQYF
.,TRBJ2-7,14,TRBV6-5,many,TGTGCCAGCAGCGCCGTCAGGAAAGCCTACGAGCAGTACTTC,CASSAVRKAYEQYF
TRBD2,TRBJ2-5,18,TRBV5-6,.,TGTGCCAGCAGCTCTTGGGGACTGACTAGCGGGGACCAAGAGACCCAGTACTTC,CASSSWGLTSGDQETQYF
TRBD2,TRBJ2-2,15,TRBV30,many,TGTGCCTGGAGGAGGACTAGCTTATTCGGCGGGGAGCTGTTTTTT,CAWRRTSLFGGELFF
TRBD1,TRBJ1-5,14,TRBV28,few,TGTGCCAGCAGAGACAGGGGTGGCAATCAGCCCCAGCATTTT,CASRDRGGNQPQHF
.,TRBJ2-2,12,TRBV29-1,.,TGCAGCGTTGCTTGGAACACCGGGGAGCTGTTTTTT,CSVAWNTGELFF
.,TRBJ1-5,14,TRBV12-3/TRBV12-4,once,TGTGCCAGCAGTTTCGGAAGGAGCAATCAGCCCCAGCATTTT,CASSFGRSNQPQHF
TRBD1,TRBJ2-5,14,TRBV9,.,TGTGCCAGCAGCCAGGGACAGGGACTCGAGACCCAGTACTTC,CASSQGQGLETQYF
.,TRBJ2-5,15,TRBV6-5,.,TGTGCCAGCAGTTTCGACCCCTCCCGTGTGGAGACCCAGTACTTC,CASSFDPSRVETQYF
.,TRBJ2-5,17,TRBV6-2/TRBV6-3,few,TGTGCCAGCAGCTCCCGTCCGCGACGGGCCCTCCAAGAGACCCAGTACTTC,CASSSRPRRALQETQYF
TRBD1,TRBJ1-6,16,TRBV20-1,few,TGCAGTGCTAGAGATCGGACAGGGGGCAGAAATTCACCCCTCCACTTT,CSARDRTGGRNSPLHF
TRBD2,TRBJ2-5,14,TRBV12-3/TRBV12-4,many,TGTGCCAGCAGAGGGACTAGCGGGCAAGAGACCCAGTACTTC,CASRGTSGQETQYF
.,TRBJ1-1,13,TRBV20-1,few,TGCAGTGCAGCCGGGACACAGAACACTGAAGCTTTCTTT,CSAAGTQNTEAFF
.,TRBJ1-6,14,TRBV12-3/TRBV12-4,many,TGTGCCAGCAGGGGGGGTCAGTTTAATTCACCCCTCCACTTT,CASRGGQFNSPLHF
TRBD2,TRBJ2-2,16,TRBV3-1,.,TGTGCCAGCAGCCTTACTAGCGGGAGGTACACCGGGGAGCTGTTTTTT,CASSLTSGRYTGELFF